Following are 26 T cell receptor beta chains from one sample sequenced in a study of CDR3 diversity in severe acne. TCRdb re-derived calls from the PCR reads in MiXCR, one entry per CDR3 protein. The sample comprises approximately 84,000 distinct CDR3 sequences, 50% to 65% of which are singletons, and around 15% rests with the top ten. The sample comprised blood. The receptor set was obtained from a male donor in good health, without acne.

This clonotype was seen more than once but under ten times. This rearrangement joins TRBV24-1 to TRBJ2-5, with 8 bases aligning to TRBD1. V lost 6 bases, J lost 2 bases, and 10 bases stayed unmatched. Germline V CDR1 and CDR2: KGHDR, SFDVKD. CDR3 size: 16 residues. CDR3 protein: CATSLSWTGKQETQYF. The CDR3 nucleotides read TGTGCCACCAGTCTCTCTTGGACAGGGAAACAAGAGACCCAGTACTTC.

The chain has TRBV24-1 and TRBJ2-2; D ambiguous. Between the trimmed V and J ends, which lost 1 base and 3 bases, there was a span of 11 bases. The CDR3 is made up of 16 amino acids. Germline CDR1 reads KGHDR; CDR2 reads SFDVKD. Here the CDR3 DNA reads TGTGCCACCAGTGATTTACCCCTAACTCACACCGGGGAGCTGTTTTTT. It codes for CATSDLPLTHTGELFF.

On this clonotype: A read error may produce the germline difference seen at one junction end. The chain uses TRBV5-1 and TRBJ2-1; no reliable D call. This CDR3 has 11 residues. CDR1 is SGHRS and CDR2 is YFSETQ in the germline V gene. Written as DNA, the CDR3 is TGCACCAGCAGTTGGTACAATGAGCAGTTCTTC. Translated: CTSSWYNEQFF.

The CDR3 DNA sequence: TGTGCCAGCAGCTTAAGGGCGGGAGGAGGCACAGATACGCAGTATTTT. It is translated as CASSLRAGGGTDTQYF. The chain carries TRBV7-3 and TRBJ2-3, with 8 bases fitting TRBD2. CDR3 length equals 16 residues. CDR1 and CDR2 (germline): SGHTA, FQGTGA. J gave up 1 base and V 1 base, and 4 bases lay outside the gene matches.

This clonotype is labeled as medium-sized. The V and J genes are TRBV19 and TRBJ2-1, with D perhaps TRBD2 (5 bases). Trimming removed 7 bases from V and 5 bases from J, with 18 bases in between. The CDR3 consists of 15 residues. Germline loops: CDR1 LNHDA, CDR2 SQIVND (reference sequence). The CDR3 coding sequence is TGTGCCAGTAACGTGGCGGGCCTCGTCCACAATGAGCAGTTCTTC. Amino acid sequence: CASNVAGLVHNEQFF.

The CDR3 DNA reads TGTGCCAGCAGCCAAGTTGCCCTCCGGGAGCTGTTTTTT. Protein: CASSQVALRELFF. J is TRBJ2-2 and V is TRBV14; D is uncertain. CDR1 is SGHDN, CDR2 FVKESK, per germline. The CDR3 covers 13 residues. V lost 1 base and J 9 bases, leaving 9 bases between the germline ends.

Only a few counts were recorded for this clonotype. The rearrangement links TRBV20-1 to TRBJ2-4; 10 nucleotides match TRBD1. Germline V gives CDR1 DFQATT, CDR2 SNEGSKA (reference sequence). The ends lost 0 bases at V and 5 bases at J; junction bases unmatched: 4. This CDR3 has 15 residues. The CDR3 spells CSARELGTGENIQYF. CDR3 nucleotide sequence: TGCAGTGCTAGAGAGCTCGGGACAGGGGAAAACATTCAGTACTTC.

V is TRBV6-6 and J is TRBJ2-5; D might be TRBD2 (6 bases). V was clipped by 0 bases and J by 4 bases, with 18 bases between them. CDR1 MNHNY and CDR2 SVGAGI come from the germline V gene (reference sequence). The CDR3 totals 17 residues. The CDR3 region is CASSYSGEAARVETQYF. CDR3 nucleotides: TGTGCCAGCAGTTACTCCGGGGAGGCTGCGCGTGTAGAGACCCAGTACTTC.

The CDR3 loop reads CASSTMAQETQYF. The CDR3 bases are TGTGCCAGCAGTACTATGGCCCAAGAGACCCAGTACTTC. The V gene is TRBV6-6, the J gene TRBJ2-5, with unresolved D. Looked up from germline, CDR1 is MNHNY and CDR2 is SVGAGI (reference sequence). V dropped 5 bases and J dropped 1 base, with 8 bases sitting between them. This CDR3 comprises 13 residues.

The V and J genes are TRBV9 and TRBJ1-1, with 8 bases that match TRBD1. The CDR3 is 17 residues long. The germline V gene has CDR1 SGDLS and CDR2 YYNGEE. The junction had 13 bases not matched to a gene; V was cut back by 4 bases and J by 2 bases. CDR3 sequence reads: CASSPHLTTGVNTEAFF. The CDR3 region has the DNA TGTGCCAGCAGCCCTCATTTGACGACAGGGGTTAACACTGAAGCTTTCTTT.

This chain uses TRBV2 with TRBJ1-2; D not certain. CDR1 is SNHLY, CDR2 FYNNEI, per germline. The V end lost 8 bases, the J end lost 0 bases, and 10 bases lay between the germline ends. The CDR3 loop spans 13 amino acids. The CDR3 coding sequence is TGTGCCAGCGTCTCCAGAGCTAACTATGGCTACACCTTC. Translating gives CASVSRANYGYTF.

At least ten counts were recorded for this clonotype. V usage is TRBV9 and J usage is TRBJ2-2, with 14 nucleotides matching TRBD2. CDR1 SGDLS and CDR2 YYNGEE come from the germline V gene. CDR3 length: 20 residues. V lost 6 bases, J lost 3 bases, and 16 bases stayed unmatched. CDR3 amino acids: CASNPTLTSGGVGDTGELFF. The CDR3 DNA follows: TGTGCCAGCAACCCAACCCTGACTAGCGGGGGGGTAGGCGACACCGGGGAGCTGTTTTTT.

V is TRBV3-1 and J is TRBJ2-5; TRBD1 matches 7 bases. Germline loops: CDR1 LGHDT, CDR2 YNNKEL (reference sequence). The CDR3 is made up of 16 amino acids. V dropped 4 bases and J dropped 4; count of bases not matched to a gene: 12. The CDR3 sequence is CASSPLGTGDRETQYF. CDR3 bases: TGTGCCAGCAGCCCTCTAGGAACAGGGGATAGAGAGACCCAGTACTTC.

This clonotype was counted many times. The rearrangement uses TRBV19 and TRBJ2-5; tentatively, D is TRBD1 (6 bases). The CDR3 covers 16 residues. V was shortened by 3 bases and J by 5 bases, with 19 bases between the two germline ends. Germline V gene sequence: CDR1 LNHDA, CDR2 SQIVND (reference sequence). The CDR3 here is CASSIRAGELRETQYF. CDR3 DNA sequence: TGTGCCAGTAGTATCCGGGCAGGGGAATTGAGGGAGACCCAGTACTTC.

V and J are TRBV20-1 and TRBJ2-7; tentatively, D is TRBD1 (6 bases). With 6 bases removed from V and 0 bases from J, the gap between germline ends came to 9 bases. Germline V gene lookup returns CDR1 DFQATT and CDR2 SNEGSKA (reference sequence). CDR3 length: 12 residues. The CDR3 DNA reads TGCAGTGCCAGGGACAACTCCTACGAGCAGTACTTC. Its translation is CSARDNSYEQYF.

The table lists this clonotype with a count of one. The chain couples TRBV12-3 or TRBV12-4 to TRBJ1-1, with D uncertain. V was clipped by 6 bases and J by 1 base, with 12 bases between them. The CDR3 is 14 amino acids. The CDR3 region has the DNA TGTGCCAGCAGCACCACTGGAAAGAACACTGAAGCTTTCTTT. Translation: CASSTTGKNTEAFF.

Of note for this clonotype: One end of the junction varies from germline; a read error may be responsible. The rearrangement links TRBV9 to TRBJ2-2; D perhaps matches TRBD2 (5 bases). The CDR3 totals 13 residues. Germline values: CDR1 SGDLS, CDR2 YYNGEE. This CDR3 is CASSVGDTGELSF. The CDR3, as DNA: TGTGCCAGCAGCGTCGGAGACACCGGGGAGCTGTCTTTT.

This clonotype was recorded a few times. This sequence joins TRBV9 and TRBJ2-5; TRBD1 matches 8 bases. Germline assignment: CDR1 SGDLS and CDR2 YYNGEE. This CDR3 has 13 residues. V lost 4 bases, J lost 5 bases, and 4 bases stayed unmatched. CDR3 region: CASSLRTGETQYF. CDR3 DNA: TGTGCCAGCAGCCTACGGACAGGGGAGACCCAGTACTTC.

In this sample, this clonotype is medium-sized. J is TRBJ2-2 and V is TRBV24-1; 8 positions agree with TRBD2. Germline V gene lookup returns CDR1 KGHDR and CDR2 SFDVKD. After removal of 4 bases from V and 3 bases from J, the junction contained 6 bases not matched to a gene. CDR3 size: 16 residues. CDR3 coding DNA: TGTGCCACCAGTGACTATCCTAGCGGGTACACCGGGGAGCTGTTTTTT. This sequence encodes CATSDYPSGYTGELFF.

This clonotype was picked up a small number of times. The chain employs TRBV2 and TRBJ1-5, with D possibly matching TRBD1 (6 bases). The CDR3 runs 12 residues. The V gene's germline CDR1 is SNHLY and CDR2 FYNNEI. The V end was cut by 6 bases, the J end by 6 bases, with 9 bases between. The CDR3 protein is CASSLQGQPQHF. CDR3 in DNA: TGTGCCAGCAGCCTACAGGGTCAGCCCCAGCATTTT.

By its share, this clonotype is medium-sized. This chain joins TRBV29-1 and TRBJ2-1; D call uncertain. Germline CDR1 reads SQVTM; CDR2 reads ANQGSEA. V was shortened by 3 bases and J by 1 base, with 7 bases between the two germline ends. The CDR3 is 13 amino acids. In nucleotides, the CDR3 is TGCAGCGTTGACTGGCGGTCCTACAATGAGCAGTTCTTC. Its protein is CSVDWRSYNEQFF.

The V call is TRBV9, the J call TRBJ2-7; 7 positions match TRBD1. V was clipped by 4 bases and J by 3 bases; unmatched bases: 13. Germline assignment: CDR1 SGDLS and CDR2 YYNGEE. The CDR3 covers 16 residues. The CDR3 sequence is CASSHGRGRPYYEQYF. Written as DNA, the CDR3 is TGTGCCAGCAGCCATGGTAGGGGGCGTCCGTACTACGAGCAGTACTTC.

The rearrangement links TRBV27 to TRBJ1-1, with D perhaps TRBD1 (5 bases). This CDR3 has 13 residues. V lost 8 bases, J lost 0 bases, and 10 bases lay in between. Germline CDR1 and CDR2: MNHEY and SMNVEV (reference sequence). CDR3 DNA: TGTGCCAGCGTCAGGGAGCTGAACACTGAAGCTTTCTTT. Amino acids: CASVRELNTEAFF.

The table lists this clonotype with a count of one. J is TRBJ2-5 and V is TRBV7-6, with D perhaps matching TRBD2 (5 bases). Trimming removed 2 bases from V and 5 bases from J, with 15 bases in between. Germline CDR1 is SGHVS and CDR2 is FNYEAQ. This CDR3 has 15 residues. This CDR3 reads CASSLSSGSGETQYF. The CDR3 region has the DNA TGTGCCAGCAGCTTATCTTCTGGGTCGGGGGAGACCCAGTACTTC.

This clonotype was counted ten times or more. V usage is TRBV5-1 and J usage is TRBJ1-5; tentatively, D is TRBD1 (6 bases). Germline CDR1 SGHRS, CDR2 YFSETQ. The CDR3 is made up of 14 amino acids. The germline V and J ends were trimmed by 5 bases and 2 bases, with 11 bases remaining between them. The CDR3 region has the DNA TGCGCCAGCAGTTTACAGGGCGGCAATCAGCCCCAGCATTTT. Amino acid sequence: CASSLQGGNQPQHF.

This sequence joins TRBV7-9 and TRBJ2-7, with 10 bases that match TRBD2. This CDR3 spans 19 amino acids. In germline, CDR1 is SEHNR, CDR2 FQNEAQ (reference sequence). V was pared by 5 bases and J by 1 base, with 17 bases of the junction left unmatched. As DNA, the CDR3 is TGTGCCAGCAGCATCGCCGACGGGACTAGCGCGATCCCTTCCTACGAGCAGTACTTC. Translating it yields CASSIADGTSAIPSYEQYF.